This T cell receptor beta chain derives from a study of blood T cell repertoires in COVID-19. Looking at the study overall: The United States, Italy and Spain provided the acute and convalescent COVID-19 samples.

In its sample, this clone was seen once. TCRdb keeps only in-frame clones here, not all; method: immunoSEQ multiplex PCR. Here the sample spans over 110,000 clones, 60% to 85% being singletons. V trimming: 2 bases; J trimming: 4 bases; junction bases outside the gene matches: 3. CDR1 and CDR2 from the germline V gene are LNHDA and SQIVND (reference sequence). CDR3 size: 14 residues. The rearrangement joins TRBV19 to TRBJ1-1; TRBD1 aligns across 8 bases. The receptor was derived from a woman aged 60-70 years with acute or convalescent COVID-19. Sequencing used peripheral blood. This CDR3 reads CASSIQGAPTEAFF. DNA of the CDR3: TGTGCCAGTAGTATACAGGGGGCGCCCACTGAAGCTTTCTTT.